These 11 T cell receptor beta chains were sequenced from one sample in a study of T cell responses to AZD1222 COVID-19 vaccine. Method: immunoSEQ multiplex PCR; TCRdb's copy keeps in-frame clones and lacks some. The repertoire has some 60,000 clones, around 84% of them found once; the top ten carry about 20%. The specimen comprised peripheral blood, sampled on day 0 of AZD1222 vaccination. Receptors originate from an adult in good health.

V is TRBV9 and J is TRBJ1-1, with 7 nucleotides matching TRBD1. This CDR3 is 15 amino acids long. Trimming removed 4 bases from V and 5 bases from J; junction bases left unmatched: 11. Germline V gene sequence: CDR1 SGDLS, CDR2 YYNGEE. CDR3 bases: TGTGCCAGCAGCCCTGGTCGAGGGGGCAGAACTGAAGCTTTCTTT. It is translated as CASSPGRGGRTEAFF.

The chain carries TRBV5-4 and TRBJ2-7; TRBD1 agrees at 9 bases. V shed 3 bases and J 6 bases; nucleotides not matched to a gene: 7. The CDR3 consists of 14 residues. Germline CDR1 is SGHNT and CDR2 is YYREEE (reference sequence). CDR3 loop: CASSSPGQGAEQYF. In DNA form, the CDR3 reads TGTGCCAGCAGCTCCCCGGGACAGGGTGCCGAGCAGTACTTC.

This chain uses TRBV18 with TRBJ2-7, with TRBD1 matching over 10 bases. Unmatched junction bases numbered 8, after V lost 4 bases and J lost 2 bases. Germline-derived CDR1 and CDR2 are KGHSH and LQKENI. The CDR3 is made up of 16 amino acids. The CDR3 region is CASSQGTGTGAYEQYF. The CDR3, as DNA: TGTGCCAGCTCACAAGGAACCGGGACAGGGGCCTACGAGCAGTACTTC. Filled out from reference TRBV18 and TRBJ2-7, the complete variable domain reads NAGVMQNPRHLVRRRGQEARLRCSPMKGHSHVYWYRQLPEEGLKFMVYLQKENIIDESGMPKERFSAEFPKEGPSILRIQQVVRGDSAAYFCASSQGTGTGAYEQYFGPGTRLTVT.

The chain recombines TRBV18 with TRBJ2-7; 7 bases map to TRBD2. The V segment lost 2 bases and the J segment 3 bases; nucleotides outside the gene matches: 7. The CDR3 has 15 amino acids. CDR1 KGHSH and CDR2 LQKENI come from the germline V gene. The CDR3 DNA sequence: TGTGCCAGCTCACCAGCAGGGACGGGGGGCTACGAGCAGTACTTC. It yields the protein CASSPAGTGGYEQYF. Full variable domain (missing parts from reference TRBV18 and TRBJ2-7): NAGVMQNPRHLVRRRGQEARLRCSPMKGHSHVYWYRQLPEEGLKFMVYLQKENIIDESGMPKERFSAEFPKEGPSILRIQQVVRGDSAAYFCASSPAGTGGYEQYFGPGTRLTVT.

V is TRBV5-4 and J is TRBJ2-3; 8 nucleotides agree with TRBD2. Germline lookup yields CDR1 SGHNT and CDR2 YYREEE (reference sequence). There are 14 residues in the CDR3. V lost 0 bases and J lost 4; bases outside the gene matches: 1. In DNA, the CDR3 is TGTGCCAGCAGCTTGGAAGCGGGAGCAGATACGCAGTATTTT. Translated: CASSLEAGADTQYF.

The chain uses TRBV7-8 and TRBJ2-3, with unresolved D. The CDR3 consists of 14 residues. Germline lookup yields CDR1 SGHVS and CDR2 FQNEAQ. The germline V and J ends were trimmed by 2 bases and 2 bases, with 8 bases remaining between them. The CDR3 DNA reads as TGTGCCAGCAGCTTATCATGGGCCACAGATACGCAGTATTTT. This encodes CASSLSWATDTQYF. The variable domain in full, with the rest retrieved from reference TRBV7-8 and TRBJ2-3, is GAGVSQSPRYKVAKRGQDVALRCDPISGHVSLFWYQQALGQGPEFLTYFQNEAQLDKSGLPSDRFFAERPEGSVSTLKIQRTQQEDSAVYLCASSLSWATDTQYFGPGTRLTVL.

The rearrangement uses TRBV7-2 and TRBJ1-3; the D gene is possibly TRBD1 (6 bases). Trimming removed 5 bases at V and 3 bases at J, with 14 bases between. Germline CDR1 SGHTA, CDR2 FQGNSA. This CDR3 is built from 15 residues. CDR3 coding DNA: TGTGCCAGCAGCCCTCGACGGGGGCTTGGAAACACCATATATTTT. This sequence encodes CASSPRRGLGNTIYF.

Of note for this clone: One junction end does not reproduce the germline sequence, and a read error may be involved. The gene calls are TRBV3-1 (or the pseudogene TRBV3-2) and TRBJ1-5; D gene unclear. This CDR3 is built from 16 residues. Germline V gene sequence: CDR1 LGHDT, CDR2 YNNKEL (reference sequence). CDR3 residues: CASSQDMEPIYQPQHF. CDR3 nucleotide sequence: TGTGCCAGCAGTCAAGACATGGAGCCTATTTATCAGCCCCAGCATTTT.

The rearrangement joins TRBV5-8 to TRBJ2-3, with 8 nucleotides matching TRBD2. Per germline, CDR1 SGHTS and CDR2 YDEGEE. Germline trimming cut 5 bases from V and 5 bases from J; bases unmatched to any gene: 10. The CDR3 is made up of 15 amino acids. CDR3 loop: CASRTPGLGGDTQYF. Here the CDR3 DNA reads TGTGCCAGCAGGACACCGGGACTAGGGGGAGATACGCAGTATTTT.

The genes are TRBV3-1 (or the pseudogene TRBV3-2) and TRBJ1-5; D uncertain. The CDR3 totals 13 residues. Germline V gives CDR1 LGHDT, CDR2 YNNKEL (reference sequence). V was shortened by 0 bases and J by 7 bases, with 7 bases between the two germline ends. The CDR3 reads CASSQDLVQPQHF. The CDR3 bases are TGTGCCAGCAGCCAAGACTTAGTACAGCCCCAGCATTTT.

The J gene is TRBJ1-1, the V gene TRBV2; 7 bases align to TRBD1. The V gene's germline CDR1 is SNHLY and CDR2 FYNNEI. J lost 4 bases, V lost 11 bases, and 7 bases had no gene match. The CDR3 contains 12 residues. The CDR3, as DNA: TGTGCCTCGACGACAGGGTTCACTGAAGCTTTCTTT. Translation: CASTTGFTEAFF.